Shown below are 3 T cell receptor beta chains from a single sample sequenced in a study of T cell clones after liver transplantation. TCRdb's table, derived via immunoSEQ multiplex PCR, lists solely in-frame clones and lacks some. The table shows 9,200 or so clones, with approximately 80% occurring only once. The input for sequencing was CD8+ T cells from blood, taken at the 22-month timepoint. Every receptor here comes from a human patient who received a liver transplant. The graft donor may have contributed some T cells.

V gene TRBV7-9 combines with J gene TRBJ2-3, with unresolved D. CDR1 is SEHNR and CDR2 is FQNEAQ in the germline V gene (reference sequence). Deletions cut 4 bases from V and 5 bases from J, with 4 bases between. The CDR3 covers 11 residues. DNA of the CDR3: TGTGCCAGCAGCTGGGAAGATACGCAGTATTTT. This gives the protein CASSWEDTQYF. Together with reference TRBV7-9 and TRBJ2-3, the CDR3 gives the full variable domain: DTGVSQNPRHKITKRGQNVTFRCDPISEHNRLYWYRQTLGQGPEFLTYFQNEAQLEKSRLLSDRFSAERPKGSFSTLEIQRTEQGDSAMYLCASSWEDTQYFGPGTRLTVL.

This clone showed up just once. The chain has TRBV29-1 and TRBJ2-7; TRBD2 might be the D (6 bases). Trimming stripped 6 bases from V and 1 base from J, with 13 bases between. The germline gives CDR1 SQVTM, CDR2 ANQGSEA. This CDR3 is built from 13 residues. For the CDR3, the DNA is TGCAGCGTGCAGGGACTGAGATCCTACGAGCAGTACTTC. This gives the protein CSVQGLRSYEQYF.

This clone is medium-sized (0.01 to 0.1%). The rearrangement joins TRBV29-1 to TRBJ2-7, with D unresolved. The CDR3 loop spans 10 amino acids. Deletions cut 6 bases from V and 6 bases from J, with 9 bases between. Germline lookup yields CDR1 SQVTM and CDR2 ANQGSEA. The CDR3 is CSVAVGEQYF. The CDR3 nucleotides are TGCAGCGTGGCCGTGGGCGAGCAGTACTTC.